This TCR beta chain was retrieved from a study of CD8 T cells in ankylosing spondylitis. The germline gives CDR1 SGHRS, CDR2 YFSETQ. This CDR3 contains 15 residues. The V end was cut by 4 bases, the J end by 1 base, with 14 bases between. Findings and caveats of the study: Prior literature has documented some motif variants in synovial fluid and blood from reactive arthritis. Typical of ankylosing spondylitis blood, it appeared, was a TCR beta motif of about eight highly homologous variants. The clones that were linked to disease were reported to be significantly enriched in matched synovial fluid samples from ankylosing spondylitis patients.

Making the TCR beta libraries involved quantitative 5'-RACE with molecular barcodes. TCRdb passed the 5' RACE reads through MiXCR, listing each CDR3 protein once. The table shows approximately 540,000 distinct CDR3 sequences, with roughly 12% occurring only once. Notes on this clonotype: Its antigen is as yet unknown.

The sample comprised blood, either unsorted or a sorted T cell fraction (not recorded which). The origin of this receptor is a male donor with ankylosing spondylitis. The chain links TRBV5-1 to TRBJ1-1; the D is unclear. CDR3 sequence reads: CASSPMWQPNTEAFF. CDR3 in DNA: TGCGCCAGCAGCCCTATGTGGCAACCGAACACTGAAGCTTTCTTT.